These 2 T cell receptor beta chains share one sample of origin, sequenced in a study of graft-versus-host responses after intestinal transplantation. Repertoires were generated with immunoSEQ multiplex PCR, while TCRdb's copy carries only in-frame clones and drops some. The sample has about 85,000 clones; 91% are singletons. Antigens for these TCRs are unknown. The input for sequencing was unstimulated CD8+ T cells sorted from spleen or lymph node cells, taken before transplant. Receptors originate from a human donor who was the organ donor for an intestinal transplant.

In its sample, this clone was seen once. The chain recombines TRBV10-2 with TRBJ2-7; TRBD2 matches 7 bases. The length of the CDR3 is 12 residues. CDR1 is WSHSY, CDR2 SAAADI, per germline. CDR3 sequence reads: CGSAAGVGEQYF. Here the CDR3 DNA reads TGCGGCTCGGCGGCGGGGGTGGGCGAGCAGTACTTC.

The J gene is TRBJ1-1, the V gene TRBV29-1; no reliable D call. In germline, CDR1 is SQVTM, CDR2 ANQGSEA. There are 13 residues in the CDR3. Between the trimmed V and J ends, which lost 2 bases and 6 bases, there was a span of 13 bases. CDR3 loop: CSVELWGRPEAFF. The CDR3 DNA reads TGCAGCGTTGAACTATGGGGTCGGCCTGAAGCTTTCTTT.